This is a list of T cell receptor beta chains from one sample in a study of blood T cells in healthy people across ages. TCRdb re-analysed the 5' RACE reads in MiXCR, keeping a single row per CDR3 protein. The sample has 650,000 to 1,000,000 distinct CDR3 sequences, about 36% seen once; the top ten hold roughly 13%. The sequenced material came from blood. The receptors shown here come from a man between 18 and 29 years old in good health. CDR3s include the opening cysteine and the closing phenylalanine or tryptophan. Each record gives: V gene, CDR3 protein.

v_call: TRBV24-1; cdr3_aa: CATSDAGGSYNEQFF
v_call: TRBV10-3; cdr3_aa: CAIRDRVGANTEAFF
v_call: TRBV12-3/TRBV12-4; cdr3_aa: CASSLASGVTTGYTF
v_call: TRBV27; cdr3_aa: CASSFPSNQPQHF
v_call: TRBV27; cdr3_aa: CASSYGTGEYNEQFF
v_call: TRBV10-3; cdr3_aa: CAISESTTKELFF
v_call: TRBV20-1; cdr3_aa: CSARVSGGGGYTF
v_call: TRBV20-1; cdr3_aa: CSARLPLNTEAFF
v_call: TRBV20-1; cdr3_aa: CSASFSPGRGAFF
v_call: TRBV15; cdr3_aa: CATSRDLGNQLFF
v_call: TRBV2; cdr3_aa: CASNPLSTGTGANVLTF
v_call: TRBV7-2; cdr3_aa: CASSAQGGQNTGELFF
v_call: TRBV7-7; cdr3_aa: CASSFGTSNEQYF
v_call: TRBV29-1; cdr3_aa: CSVVLQGAHYGYTF
v_call: TRBV6-5; cdr3_aa: CASSSSGTGRYEQYF
v_call: TRBV29-1; cdr3_aa: CSVNGGNRGSTEAFF
v_call: TRBV28; cdr3_aa: CASILRRTQRETQYF
v_call: TRBV6-5; cdr3_aa: CASSYSVGGRETQYF
v_call: TRBV5-1; cdr3_aa: CASSGTTGGYGYTF
v_call: TRBV9; cdr3_aa: CASSVADRGYGYTF
v_call: TRBV20-1; cdr3_aa: CSARGRGYSNQPQHF
v_call: TRBV20-1; cdr3_aa: CSASRLTGTSGEFSTDTQYF
v_call: TRBV27; cdr3_aa: CASSSTTANTEAFF
v_call: TRBV28; cdr3_aa: CASSERGARGYTF
v_call: TRBV5-4; cdr3_aa: CASSKPGQDSTDTQYF
v_call: TRBV4-2; cdr3_aa: CASSQPRESEKPFF
v_call: TRBV6-2/TRBV6-3; cdr3_aa: CASRGPGQGINEQFF
v_call: TRBV6-6; cdr3_aa: CASSYLVWSPDYGYTF
v_call: TRBV3-1; cdr3_aa: CVSSRGLAAYEQYF
v_call: TRBV7-3; cdr3_aa: CASSLVLAGINEQFF
v_call: TRBV7-8; cdr3_aa: CASSLAGLDYNEQFF
v_call: TRBV25-1; cdr3_aa: CASSGGVATDTQYF
v_call: TRBV12-3/TRBV12-4; cdr3_aa: CASSSDRERDETQYF
v_call: TRBV5-5; cdr3_aa: CASSLHQGVREIQYF
v_call: TRBV4-2; cdr3_aa: CASSQEPGVVGYTF
v_call: TRBV11-2; cdr3_aa: CASSPRRTGYEQYF
v_call: TRBV20-1; cdr3_aa: CSAKDRVVYEQYF
v_call: TRBV20-1; cdr3_aa: CSASSTTNEKLFF
v_call: TRBV20-1; cdr3_aa: CSARDPRGTETQYF
v_call: TRBV20-1; cdr3_aa: CSANGASRNEQFF
v_call: TRBV20-1; cdr3_aa: CSATAPAGGRNEQYF
v_call: TRBV12-3/TRBV12-4; cdr3_aa: CASSRMQNQPQHF
v_call: TRBV14; cdr3_aa: CASSSIDSYNEQFF
v_call: TRBV12-3/TRBV12-4; cdr3_aa: CASTSGNDNEQFF
v_call: TRBV29-1; cdr3_aa: CSVEARGGWETQYF
v_call: TRBV10-3; cdr3_aa: CAIRTRLEQGTRTRNAEAFF
v_call: TRBV7-2; cdr3_aa: CASSPSSIRHEQFF
v_call: TRBV7-2; cdr3_aa: CASSLTRGTGLQETQYF
v_call: TRBV5-5; cdr3_aa: CASSLEGRRGTEAFF
v_call: TRBV29-1; cdr3_aa: CSGGGLNTEAFF
v_call: TRBV6-2/TRBV6-3; cdr3_aa: CAGSYVGYEQYF
v_call: TRBV4-3; cdr3_aa: CASSQDLGPQHF
v_call: TRBV6-5; cdr3_aa: CASSYGAATDTQYF
v_call: TRBV20-1; cdr3_aa: CSAGLNTEAFF